Shown below are 31 T cell receptor beta chains from a single sample sequenced in a study of radiotherapy plus CTLA-4 blockade in lung cancer. The repertoire was sequenced with immunoSEQ multiplex PCR; TCRdb's copy has only in-frame clones and lacks some. Counted here are fewer than 75,000 clones, around 90% occurring once; the ten biggest clones make up over 35%. The specimen comprised peripheral blood, sampled from a patient treated with radiotherapy plus ipilimumab. The receptors originated from a human donor with non-small cell lung cancer that progressed on radiotherapy plus ipilimumab.

V is TRBV5-4 and J is TRBJ2-7; 11 nucleotides line up with TRBD2. The CDR3 spans 12 residues. After removal of 5 bases from V and 5 bases from J, the junction contained 0 bases not matched to a gene. Germline values: CDR1 SGHNT, CDR2 YYREEE (reference sequence). Here the CDR3 reads CASRGLADEQYV. CDR3 bases: TGTGCCAGCAGGGGACTAGCGGACGAGCAGTACGTC.

The chain employs TRBV4-2 and TRBJ1-1; tentatively, D is TRBD1 (6 bases). The ends were cut back, 0 bases at V and 0 bases at J, with 8 bases in the middle. Looked up from germline, CDR1 is LGHNA and CDR2 is YNFKEQ. This CDR3 is 15 amino acids long. The CDR3 protein is CASSQERGMNTEAFF. The CDR3 nucleotides read TGTGCCAGCAGCCAAGAGAGGGGGATGAACACTGAAGCTTTCTTT.

The V call is TRBV6-1, the J call TRBJ1-5; D remains unclear. Trimming cost V 2 bases and J 6 bases, with 5 bases left between them. The CDR3 consists of 12 residues. CDR1 is MNHNS and CDR2 is SASEGT in the germline V gene. CDR3 sequence reads: CASSELAQPQHF. For the CDR3, the DNA is TGTGCCAGCAGTGAACTGGCTCAGCCCCAGCATTTT.

This rearrangement joins TRBV11-2 to TRBJ2-3; 12 nucleotides align to TRBD2. Germline values: CDR1 SGHAT, CDR2 FQNNGV. CDR3 length: 16 amino acids. J lost 1 base, V lost 1 base, and 0 bases had no gene match. The CDR3 protein is CASSLGTSGGTDTQYF. CDR3 coding DNA: TGTGCCAGCAGCTTAGGGACTAGCGGGGGCACAGATACGCAGTATTTT.

The chain is built from TRBV27 and TRBJ2-5, with TRBD2 identical over 11 bases. V dropped 5 bases and J dropped 5; count of bases not matched to a gene: 10. CDR3 length: 16 residues. Germline values: CDR1 MNHEY, CDR2 SMNVEV (reference sequence). The CDR3 nucleotides are TGTGCCAGCAGTCCCACATTTAGCGGGAGGGGGGAGACCCAGTACTTC. It is translated as CASSPTFSGRGETQYF.

This clone appeared once. The chain couples TRBV30 to TRBJ2-3, with TRBD1 as a possible D gene (6 bases). The CDR3 covers 15 residues. V lost 0 bases and J lost 3, with 13 bases in between. Germline CDR1 GTSNPN, CDR2 SVGIG (reference sequence). The CDR3 coding sequence is TGTGCCTGGAGTGTAAGCGCCAGGGGTACAGATACGCAGTATTTT. This encodes CAWSVSARGTDTQYF.

V and J are TRBV30 and TRBJ2-2, with D possibly being TRBD2 (5 bases). The V gene lost 0 bases and the J gene lost 2 bases, with 10 bases spanning the gap. The germline V gene encodes CDR1 GTSNPN and CDR2 SVGIG (reference sequence). This CDR3 contains 15 residues. The CDR3 DNA reads as TGTGCCTGGAGTGTTGGGAGCGGTAACACCGGGGAGCTGTTTTTT. Translated, it gives CAWSVGSGNTGELFF.

The V and J genes are TRBV5-1 and TRBJ1-1; TRBD1 matches 9 bases. V was pared by 4 bases and J by 4 bases, with 8 bases of the junction left unmatched. The CDR3 consists of 15 residues. In germline, CDR1 is SGHRS, CDR2 YFSETQ. The CDR3 DNA reads as TGCGCCAGCAGCGTCAACAGGGGGCTGGGCACTGAAGCTTTCTTT. It specifies CASSVNRGLGTEAFF.

The rearrangement uses TRBV29-1 and TRBJ2-7; the D call may be TRBD1 or TRBD2 (6 bases each). Trimming cost V 4 bases and J 4 bases, with 11 bases left between them. Per the germline V gene, CDR1 is SQVTM and CDR2 is ANQGSEA. The CDR3 has 12 residues. The DNA for the CDR3 is TGCAGCGTTGGGGGGCGGGGATACGAGCAGTACTTC. Translating gives CSVGGRGYEQYF.

This clone was detected a few times. The J gene is TRBJ1-4, the V gene TRBV5-1; TRBD1 is a possible D gene (6 bases). Trimming removed 0 bases from V and 10 bases from J, with 13 bases in between. Germline CDR1 reads SGHRS; CDR2 reads YFSETQ. CDR3 length equals 14 residues. CDR3 sequence: CASSLEQGKGKLFF. The DNA for the CDR3 is TGCGCCAGCAGCTTGGAACAGGGTAAAGGAAAACTGTTTTTT.

The rearrangement joins TRBV7-8 to TRBJ2-5; 11 bases are shared with TRBD2. Germline V gene lookup returns CDR1 SGHVS and CDR2 FQNEAQ. Losses at the gene ends were 2 bases for V and 5 bases for J; bases not matched to a gene: 7. The CDR3 length is 16 residues. The CDR3 here is CASSLTSGRIEETQYF. DNA for the CDR3: TGTGCCAGCAGCTTAACTAGCGGGAGAATTGAGGAGACCCAGTACTTC. Filled out from reference TRBV7-8 and TRBJ2-5, the complete variable domain reads GAGVSQSPRYKVAKRGQDVALRCDPISGHVSLFWYQQALGQGPEFLTYFQNEAQLDKSGLPSDRFFAERPEGSVSTLKIQRTQQEDSAVYLCASSLTSGRIEETQYFGPGTRLLVL.

V gene TRBV5-6 combines with J gene TRBJ1-4; no firm D call. Germline V lookup: CDR1 SGHDT, CDR2 YYEEEE. Trimming pared 4 bases from V and 8 bases from J, leaving 15 bases between. This CDR3 has 14 residues. The CDR3 region has the DNA TGTGCCAGCAGCCAAAAACCGGGCTGGGAAAAACTGTTTTTT. Protein: CASSQKPGWEKLFF.

The rearrangement joins TRBV29-1 to TRBJ1-5, with TRBD1 as a possible D gene (6 bases). Germline V CDR1 and CDR2: SQVTM, ANQGSEA. The V end lost 6 bases, the J end lost 4 bases, and 10 bases lay between the germline ends. This CDR3 is 12 amino acids long. The CDR3 reads CSVGTPNQPQHF. The CDR3 coding sequence is TGCAGCGTCGGGACACCTAATCAGCCCCAGCATTTT.

The chain is built from TRBV29-1 and TRBJ2-3, with TRBD1 identical over 9 bases. The V gene end was trimmed by 2 bases and the J gene end by 3 bases; junction bases not matched to a gene: 6. CDR1 is SQVTM, CDR2 ANQGSEA, per germline. The CDR3 runs to 15 residues. CDR3 DNA: TGCAGCGTTGAAACAGGGGGCGCGGGAACAGATACGCAGTATTTT. As protein: CSVETGGAGTDTQYF.

As for this clone: Other DNA sequences from this sample encode an identical CDR3 as well. The chain uses TRBV25-1 and TRBJ1-1; 8 nucleotides match TRBD1. From germline, CDR1 is MGHDK and CDR2 SYGVNS. This CDR3 has 16 amino acids. V was pared by 3 bases and J by 4 bases, with 10 bases of the junction left unmatched. The CDR3 nucleotides read TGTGCCAGCAGTGAGTCTCATTGGACAGGGCGCACTGAAGCTTTCTTT. It translates to CASSESHWTGRTEAFF.

The V gene is TRBV6-6, the J gene TRBJ2-1, with 8 bases fitting TRBD2. Germline values: CDR1 MNHNY, CDR2 SVGAGI (reference sequence). The junction had 10 bases not matched to a gene; V was cut back by 4 bases and J by 8 bases. This CDR3 is 15 amino acids long. CDR3 sequence reads: CASSFTAGARDEQFF. In DNA form, the CDR3 reads TGTGCCAGCAGTTTTACAGCGGGGGCTAGGGATGAGCAGTTCTTC.

The genes are TRBV2 and TRBJ2-5; 11 bases agree with TRBD2. This CDR3 has 15 amino acids. J gave up 5 bases and V 7 bases, and 9 bases lay outside the gene matches. Germline V gene data show CDR1 as SNHLY and CDR2 as FYNNEI. The CDR3 coding sequence is TGTGCCAGCAAACTAGCGGGAGTCCCCGTTGAGACCCAGTACTTC. It yields the protein CASKLAGVPVETQYF.

This clone was picked up a small number of times. V and J are TRBV2 and TRBJ2-7, with D unresolved. Germline loops: CDR1 SNHLY, CDR2 FYNNEI. The CDR3 spans 16 residues. The ends were cut back, 2 bases at V and 6 bases at J, with 20 bases in the middle. The CDR3 spells CASSERPPAVGREQYV. In nucleotides, the CDR3 is TGTGCCAGCAGTGAAAGGCCCCCAGCCGTGGGTCGCGAGCAGTACGTC.

A word on this clone: This CDR3 is also generated by other DNA sequences in the sample. V usage is TRBV27 and J usage is TRBJ1-1, with D maybe TRBD1 (5 bases). The CDR3 extends over 14 amino acids. The germline gives CDR1 MNHEY, CDR2 SMNVEV (reference sequence). Trimming cost V 3 bases and J 1 base, with 9 bases left between them. CDR3 bases: TGTGCCAGCAGTTTGGACACCGGGAACACTGAAGCTTTCTTT. Translating it yields CASSLDTGNTEAFF.

This clone has a single count. The V and J genes are TRBV6-1 and TRBJ2-5; TRBD2 agrees at 7 bases. From germline, CDR1 is MNHNS and CDR2 SASEGT. This CDR3 region has 12 residues. The V gene end was trimmed by 0 bases and the J gene end by 14 bases; junction bases not matched to a gene: 6. In DNA form, the CDR3 reads TGTGCCAGCAGTGAAGCCCGGGGGGAGGGATACTTC. This gives the protein CASSEARGEGYF.

This chain joins TRBV5-5 and TRBJ2-7; 8 bases agree with TRBD2. Germline V gene lookup returns CDR1 SGHKS and CDR2 YYEKEE (reference sequence). The CDR3 loop spans 15 amino acids. The trim removed 4 bases at V and 0 bases at J, leaving 6 bases unmatched. CDR3 sequence reads: CASSESGTSSYEQYF. The CDR3, as DNA: TGTGCCAGCAGCGAATCCGGGACTAGCTCCTACGAGCAGTACTTC. Together with reference TRBV5-5 and TRBJ2-7, the CDR3 gives the full variable domain: DAGVTQSPTHLIKTRGQQVTLRCSPISGHKSVSWYQQVLGQGPQFIFQYYEKEERGRGNFPDRFSARQFPNYSSELNVNALLLGDSALYLCASSESGTSSYEQYFGPGTRLTVT.

The chain carries TRBV19 and TRBJ1-4; no firm D call. CDR3 size: 14 residues. V was trimmed by 5 bases and J by 5 bases, leaving 12 bases between them. Per the germline V gene, CDR1 is LNHDA and CDR2 is SQIVND (reference sequence). The chain's CDR3 is CASSPQALNEKLFF. For the CDR3, the DNA is TGTGCCAGTAGTCCCCAGGCATTAAATGAAAAACTGTTTTTT.

This sequence joins TRBV19 and TRBJ2-7; TRBD1 matches 11 bases. V shed 4 bases and J 4 bases; nucleotides not matched to a gene: 6. The CDR3 runs 15 residues. Germline CDR1 reads LNHDA; CDR2 reads SQIVND (reference sequence). Written as DNA, the CDR3 is TGTGCCAGTAGTAAAGGACAGGGGGCGATGTACGAGCAGTACGTC. Translation gives CASSKGQGAMYEQYV.

The chain uses TRBV10-2 and TRBJ1-1; D is uncertain. The CDR3 extends over 11 amino acids. Germline CDR1 reads WSHSY; CDR2 reads SAAADI. V lost 4 bases and J lost 2, with 2 bases in between. As DNA, the CDR3 is TGCGCCAGCAGTGGTAACACTGAAGCTTTCTTT. Amino acids: CASSGNTEAFF.

V and J are TRBV28 and TRBJ2-1; D is unresolved. The CDR3 length is 14 residues. Germline V gene sequence: CDR1 MDHEN, CDR2 SYDVKM. The ends were cut back, 5 bases at V and 4 bases at J, with 12 bases in the middle. CDR3 coding DNA: TGTGCCAGCAGTCCGTTCTACTTATACAATGAGCAGTTCTTC. The encoded protein is CASSPFYLYNEQFF.

V usage is TRBV5-1 and J usage is TRBJ2-1; tentatively, D is TRBD2 (5 bases). From germline, CDR1 is SGHRS and CDR2 YFSETQ. CDR3 length equals 13 residues. V lost 2 bases and J lost 5, with 8 bases in between. The CDR3, as DNA: TGCGCCAGCAGCTTAGGGCGGGACAATGAGCAGTTCTTC. It encodes CASSLGRDNEQFF. The full variable domain, its missing parts supplied by reference TRBV5-1 and TRBJ2-1, is KAGVTQTPRYLIKTRGQQVTLSCSPISGHRSVSWYQQTPGQGLQFLFEYFSETQRNKGNFPGRFSGRQFSNSRSEMNVSTLELGDSALYLCASSLGRDNEQFFGPGTRLTVL.

A word on this clone: The sample contains more than one DNA sequence encoding this CDR3. This chain links TRBV2 with TRBJ1-4; possible D gene TRBD1, 5 bases. Germline assignment: CDR1 SNHLY and CDR2 FYNNEI. This CDR3 has 15 amino acids. V lost 3 bases and J 5 bases, leaving 13 bases between the germline ends. The CDR3 nucleotides read TGTGCCAGCAGTGAGGATGCAGGGCCCAATGAAAAACTGTTTTTT. Translating it yields CASSEDAGPNEKLFF.

The chain joins TRBV28 to TRBJ2-7; TRBD1 matches at 7 bases. This CDR3 region has 14 residues. The germline V gene has CDR1 MDHEN and CDR2 SYDVKM. The junction had 7 bases not matched to a gene; V was cut back by 4 bases and J by 4 bases. CDR3 nucleotide sequence: TGTGCCAGCAGTTCAACCGACAGGGAATACGAGCAGTACTTC. Translated: CASSSTDREYEQYF. Complete variable domain (other parts from reference TRBV28 and TRBJ2-7): DVKVTQSSRYLVKRTGEKVFLECVQDMDHENMFWYRQDPGLGLRLIYFSYDVKMKEKGDIPEGYSVSREKKERFSLILESASTNQTSMYLCASSSTDREYEQYFGPGTRLTVT.

V and J are TRBV18 and TRBJ2-1; D is undetermined. The germline V gene has CDR1 KGHSH and CDR2 LQKENI. The CDR3 has 16 residues. V was pared by 6 bases and J by 7 bases, with 22 bases between. In DNA form, the CDR3 reads TGTGCCAGCTCGCCCACGGCGCGAGGCTTAGGGAATGAGCAGTTCTTC. Amino acid sequence: CASSPTARGLGNEQFF.

The rearrangement uses TRBV7-3 and TRBJ2-5; tentatively, D is TRBD2 (6 bases). The germline V gene encodes CDR1 SGHTA and CDR2 FQGTGA. The CDR3 is 17 amino acids. Trimming took 1 base from V and 5 from J, leaving 20 bases between them. This chain's CDR3 is CASSLNGAADRGETQYF. The CDR3 coding sequence is TGTGCCAGCAGCTTAAATGGTGCGGCGGACCGGGGGGAGACCCAGTACTTC.

This clone has only one observation. This chain joins TRBV6-5 and TRBJ1-5; possibly TRBD1 for D (6 bases). Germline assignment: CDR1 MNHEY and CDR2 SVGAGI. V dropped 8 bases and J dropped 3 bases, with 11 bases sitting between them. CDR3 size: 13 residues. CDR3 DNA sequence: TGTGCCAGCGGGGGCAAAAACAATCAGCCCCAGCATTTT. Amino acid sequence: CASGGKNNQPQHF.